These 2 T cell receptor beta chains were sequenced from one sample in a study of shared clonotypes between healthy human individuals. Assay used: immunoSEQ multiplex PCR; TCRdb lists only in-frame clones, some missing. This sample has roughly 380,000 clones, with 90% to 98% found just once. The material sequenced was memory CD8+ T cells sorted from blood. Stated subset: CD45RO+ cells pooled with CCR7-negative TemRA cells. Receptors were obtained from a man aged 30-40 years in good health.

The chain uses TRBV7-9 and TRBJ2-7; D uncertain. The CDR3 runs to 14 residues. Germline V lookup: CDR1 SEHNR, CDR2 FQNEAQ (reference sequence). Trimming pared 3 bases from V and 3 bases from J, leaving 12 bases between. The CDR3 region has the DNA TGTGCCAGCAGCTTCCAACGGGTCGGCTACGAGCAGTACTTC. Protein product: CASSFQRVGYEQYF.

This chain uses TRBV19 with TRBJ1-2, with unresolved D. The CDR3 spans 17 residues. Germline V gene sequence: CDR1 LNHDA, CDR2 SQIVND (reference sequence). Trimming took off 4 bases at V and 4 bases at J, with 22 bases between the two ends. CDR3 amino acids: CASSTPIWARDAYGYTF. As DNA, the CDR3 is TGTGCCAGTAGTACCCCAATCTGGGCGCGAGATGCCTATGGCTACACCTTC.